The 21 T cell receptor beta chains given below trace back to one sample, sequenced in a study of monozygotic twins with inflammatory bowel disease. With the 5' RACE reads reprocessed, TCRdb shows one record per CDR3 protein and no DNA. This table holds 300,000 to 400,000 distinct CDR3 sequences. Sequenced sample: blood. These receptors originate from a human donor with ulcerative colitis or Crohn's disease, or a healthy co-twin of an affected twin (not recorded which).

The V and J genes are TRBV10-2 and TRBJ2-2; TCRdb lists TRBD1, though no DNA is available to test this call. There are 14 residues in the CDR3. Germline lookup yields CDR1 WSHSY and CDR2 SAAADI. The CDR3 sequence is CASSEYWRSGELFF.

This chain joins TRBV5-5 and TRBJ1-1. The CDR3 runs 17 residues. Germline V gene sequence: CDR1 SGHKS, CDR2 YYEKEE (reference sequence). The CDR3 spells CASSLGKGSLGNTEAFF. Complete variable domain (other parts from reference TRBV5-5 and TRBJ1-1): DAGVTQSPTHLIKTRGQQVTLRCSPISGHKSVSWYQQVLGQGPQFIFQYYEKEERGRGNFPDRFSARQFPNYSSELNVNALLLGDSALYLCASSLGKGSLGNTEAFFGQGTRLTVV.

The chain employs TRBV7-2 and TRBJ1-2; TCRdb proposes TRBD1, but this gene call is untestable without DNA. The CDR3 runs 14 residues. CDR1 is SGHTA, CDR2 FQGNSA, per germline. This CDR3 reads CASSNRQGVGGYTF.

The chain combines TRBV15 with TRBJ2-2; TCRdb lists TRBD1, though no DNA is available to test this call. The CDR3 consists of 16 residues. Germline CDR1 reads LNHNV; CDR2 reads YYDKDF (reference sequence). The CDR3 region is CATSRESGPHTGELFF. Full variable domain (rest looked up from reference TRBV15 and TRBJ2-2): DAMVIQNPRYQVTQFGKPVTLSCSQTLNHNVMYWYQQKSSQAPKLLFHYYDKDFNNEADTPDNFQSRRPNTSFCFLDIRSPGLGDTAMYLCATSRESGPHTGELFFGEGSRLTVL.

The rearrangement uses TRBV20-1 and TRBJ2-5. The CDR3 runs to 12 residues. Germline V gene lookup returns CDR1 DFQATT and CDR2 SNEGSKA (reference sequence). CDR3 protein: CSAGSLQETQYF.

CDR3: CASSKGPPAGDETQYF. The chain uses TRBV21-1 and TRBJ2-5; TCRdb's D call, TRBD2, is unchecked because there is no DNA. TRBV21-1 is a pseudogene. The CDR3 has 16 residues.

This rearrangement joins TRBV5-1 to TRBJ2-5; TCRdb's D call of TRBD2 is untestable without DNA. The CDR3 runs to 15 residues. Germline CDR1 reads SGHRS; CDR2 reads YFSETQ. CDR3 sequence: CASSLSGPSQETQYF.

The gene calls are TRBV5-1 and TRBJ2-3. The germline V gene has CDR1 SGHRS and CDR2 YFSETQ. This CDR3 is 12 amino acids long. The CDR3 spells CASSLYPNTQYF.

The chain couples TRBV10-3 to TRBJ2-3. Per the germline V gene, CDR1 is ENHRY and CDR2 is SYGVKD. This CDR3 has 11 residues. The CDR3 protein is CATRGTDTQYF.

The chain has TRBV28 and TRBJ2-1; TCRdb lists TRBD1, though no DNA is available to test this call. The CDR3 is made up of 11 amino acids. Germline CDR1 reads MDHEN; CDR2 reads SYDVKM. The CDR3 here is CASSLGVGWDF.

The CDR3 loop is CASSLAGGTPKAFF. The chain joins TRBV12-3 or TRBV12-4 to TRBJ1-1; with no DNA, the TCRdb D assignment of TRBD1 cannot be verified. The CDR3 sequence is 14 residues long.

J is TRBJ1-1 and V is TRBV7-6; as DNA is missing, the TRBD1 call by TCRdb cannot be tested. Germline CDR1 reads SGHVS; CDR2 reads FNYEAQ. The length of the CDR3 is 12 residues. The chain's CDR3 is CASSLAGGEAFF.

The chain is built from TRBV5-1 and TRBJ2-2; as DNA is missing, the TRBD1 call by TCRdb cannot be tested. In germline, CDR1 is SGHRS, CDR2 YFSETQ. This CDR3 spans 15 amino acids. The CDR3 loop reads CASSQTTGGTGELFF.

Here the CDR3 reads CASRGRGLTGDEQFF. The chain has TRBV27 and TRBJ2-1; TCRdb's D gene call, TRBD2, goes unchecked for lack of DNA. The CDR3 is 15 amino acids. The V gene's germline CDR1 is MNHEY and CDR2 SMNVEV (reference sequence).

J is TRBJ2-1 and V is TRBV5-1; the TRBD2 assignment by TCRdb is unverifiable without DNA. The CDR3 is 14 amino acids. The germline gives CDR1 SGHRS, CDR2 YFSETQ. The CDR3: CASSPPLAANEQFF. The entire variable domain, with the rest obtained from reference TRBV5-1 and TRBJ2-1, is as follows: KAGVTQTPRYLIKTRGQQVTLSCSPISGHRSVSWYQQTPGQGLQFLFEYFSETQRNKGNFPGRFSGRQFSNSRSEMNVSTLELGDSALYLCASSPPLAANEQFFGPGTRLTVL.

The chain is built from TRBV7-2 and TRBJ2-2; TCRdb reports TRBD1, a call that lacks DNA to check it against. The CDR3 sequence is 14 residues long. The germline V gene has CDR1 SGHTA and CDR2 FQGNSA. CDR3 amino acids: CASSLGGGPGELFF.

The rearrangement uses TRBV24-1 and TRBJ2-1; TCRdb reports TRBD1, a call that lacks DNA to check it against. CDR3 length: 12 residues. Germline V gives CDR1 KGHDR, CDR2 SFDVKD. CDR3 in amino acids: CATSAPLGEQFF.

The chain couples TRBV24-1 to TRBJ2-3; the TRBD2 assignment by TCRdb is unverifiable without DNA. Looked up from germline, CDR1 is KGHDR and CDR2 is SFDVKD. CDR3 size: 15 residues. This CDR3 reads CATSKRRETTDTQYF.

J is TRBJ1-1 and V is TRBV12-3 or TRBV12-4; with no DNA, the TCRdb D assignment of TRBD1 cannot be verified. The CDR3 sequence is 15 residues long. The CDR3 is CASSFGGRLNTEAFF.

The genes are TRBV12-3 or TRBV12-4 and TRBJ2-2; TCRdb selects TRBD1, and the lack of DNA leaves this call unchecked. This CDR3 is 16 amino acids long. The CDR3 region is CASSLNLGGDTGELFF.

The genes are TRBV30 and TRBJ1-4. Germline assignment: CDR1 GTSNPN and CDR2 SVGIG (reference sequence). This CDR3 has 15 amino acids. The chain's CDR3 is CAWSVLGTANEKLFF.